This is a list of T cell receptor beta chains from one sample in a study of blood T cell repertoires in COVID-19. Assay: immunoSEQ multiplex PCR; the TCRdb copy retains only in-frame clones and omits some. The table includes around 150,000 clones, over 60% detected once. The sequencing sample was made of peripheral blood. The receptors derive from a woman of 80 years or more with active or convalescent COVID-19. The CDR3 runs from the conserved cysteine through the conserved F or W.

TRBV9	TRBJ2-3	CASSVAPSSGGTDTQYF
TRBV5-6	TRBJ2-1	CASSLLGRGQGNYNEQFF
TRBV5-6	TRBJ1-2	CASSPRTGWNYGYTF
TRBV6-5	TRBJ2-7	CASSNKGQGTYEQYF
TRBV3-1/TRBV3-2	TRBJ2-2	CASSQCGRSGELFF
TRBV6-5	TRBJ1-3	CASSLVGAAGNTIYF
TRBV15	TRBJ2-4	CATSMDNKNIQYF
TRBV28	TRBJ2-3	CASSSRTGGDYSDTQYF
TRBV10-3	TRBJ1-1	CAISESQVATEAFF
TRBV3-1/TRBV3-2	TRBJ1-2	CASSQSTGANTF
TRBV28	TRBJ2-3	CASSLGLWGGYTDTQYF
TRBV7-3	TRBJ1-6	CASSLTPSYNSPLHF
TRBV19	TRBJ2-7	CASSVGQGKTYEQYF
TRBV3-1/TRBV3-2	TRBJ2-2	CASSQGVADATGELFF
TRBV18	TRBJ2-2	CASSLGTSRHTGELFF
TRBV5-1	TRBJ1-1	CASSLPTGTEAFF
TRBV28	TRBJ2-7	CASSFQSASGAQQYF
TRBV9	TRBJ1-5	CASSGTGINQPQHF
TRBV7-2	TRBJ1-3	CASSLRVSGNTIYF
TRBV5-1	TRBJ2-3	CASSVERGANTDTQYF
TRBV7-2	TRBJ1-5	CASSYRTGRDQPQHF
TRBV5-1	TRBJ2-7	CASSLYPLQGAKKYF
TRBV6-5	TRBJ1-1	CASSHTDQMNTEAFF
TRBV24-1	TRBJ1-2	CATSDGPGPNGYTF
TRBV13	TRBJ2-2	CASSSRQGLRTGELFF
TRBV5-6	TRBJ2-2	CASSLLDRGGTGELFF
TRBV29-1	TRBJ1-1	CSSSDRNTEAFF
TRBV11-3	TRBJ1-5	CAKLPPGDQPQHF
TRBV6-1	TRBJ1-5	CASRELPGRGNSNQPQHF